This T cell receptor beta chain emerged from a study of OX40 agonist ivuxolimab in advanced cancers. General notes on the study: Ivuxolimab was an agonistic, fully human IgG2 monoclonal antibody directed against OX40 (CD134), a costimulatory receptor. Intravenous ivuxolimab was administered to patients every 2 weeks at six dose levels: 0.01, 0.1, 0.3, 1.5, 3 and 10 mg/kg. Of the 50 to 55 patients in dose escalation, 19 had hepatocellular carcinoma, some 15 had melanoma, 9 had renal cell carcinoma and 9 had head and neck cancer. In the dose-escalation cohort, roughly 80% of patients were male, and the mean age was approximately 64 years, with a range of 23 to 79. Patients were allowed to have had prior anti-PD-1, anti-PD-L1 or anti-CTLA-4 therapy, and around two fifths of the dose-escalation patients had been treated with checkpoint inhibitors. Partial responses occurred in three dose-escalation patients: two with cutaneous melanoma and one with hepatocellular carcinoma. Peripheral TCRbeta sequencing aimed to test whether ivuxolimab altered TCR sequence diversity and caused clonal T-cell expansion. The paper covers the monotherapy dose-escalation part of the phase I ivuxolimab trial, which included N of about 56 patients. Overall study results and their limits: After ivuxolimab, more expanded clones were found on average in CD8+ T cells than in CD4+ T cells. In the 0.1-3.0 mg/kg groups, partial responders were among the patients with the lowest normalized peripheral clonal expansion, particularly in CD8+ T cells. At doses of 0.1 to 3.0 mg/kg, clonal expansion of both CD4+ and CD8+ blood T cells was observed from baseline to week 6. The antigen specificity of the clonally expanded peripheral T cells was not determined. Low levels of normalized T-cell clonal expansion were also seen in some nonresponding patients.

The trial excluded patients who had a history of autoimmune disease or who were on systemic immunosuppression. In every dose cohort, peripheral blood was drawn for TCR sequencing at baseline, cycle 4 day 1, and cycle 7 day 1. The samples were drawn from a first-in-human, open-label, multicenter phase I dose-escalation trial of ivuxolimab. Adults with locally advanced or metastatic melanoma, renal cell carcinoma, hepatocellular carcinoma or head and neck squamous cell carcinoma were enrolled in the trial. CD4+ and CD8+ T cells were sorted separately from peripheral blood before TCR sequencing. This clone has a single count. Which antigen it targets is not known. No base quality values were provided; no much bigger clone lies one nucleotide off. To sequence the TCRbeta CDR3 region, genomic DNA was isolated from the sorted cells. The immunoSEQ Assay was used to sequence the TCRbeta CDR3 regions. TCRdb took over this immuneACCESS table, retaining in-frame rearrangements with V and J assigned. Such tables are incomplete; in checked studies, under half of the missing clones stem from an unresolved V gene, and the remainder is unexplained. The sample records about 22,000 clones, approximately 87% of which are singletons. Of the sample, approximately 30% is held by the ten largest clones.

Trimming leaves V shorter by 0 bases and J shorter by 0 bases, with the junction holding 8 bases beyond the gene matches. From the cysteine up to the phenylalanine, the CDR3 has a length of 19 residues. Here the CDR3 DNA is all that survives: 57 bases in frame from base 1. The germline V gene yields SGHNT for CDR1 and YENEEA for CDR2. Specimen: CD4+ or CD8+ T cells sorted from blood, collected in a trial of the OX40 agonist ivuxolimab. Recombination linked TRBV11-3 to TRBJ2-5, with TRBD2 matching 12 junction bases. This receptor was taken from an adult with an advanced solid tumor such as melanoma, head and neck, liver or kidney cancer. CDR3 region: CASSLEGASGRGYQETQYF. The DNA reads TGTGCCAGCAGCTTAGAAGGGGCTAGCGGGAGGGGGTACCAAGAGACCCAGTACTTC.